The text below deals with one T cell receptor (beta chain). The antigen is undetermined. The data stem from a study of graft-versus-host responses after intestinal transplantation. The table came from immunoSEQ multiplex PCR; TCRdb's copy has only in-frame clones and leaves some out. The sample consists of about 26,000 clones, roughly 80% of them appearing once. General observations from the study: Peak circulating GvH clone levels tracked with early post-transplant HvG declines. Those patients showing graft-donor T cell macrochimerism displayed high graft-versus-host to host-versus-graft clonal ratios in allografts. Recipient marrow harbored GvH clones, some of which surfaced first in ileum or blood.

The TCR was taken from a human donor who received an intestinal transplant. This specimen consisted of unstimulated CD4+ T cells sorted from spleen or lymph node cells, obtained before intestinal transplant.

The CDR3 DNA is TGTGCCAGTAGTATAGGGACAGGGTCCAATCAGCCCCAGCATTTT. This translates into CASSIGTGSNQPQHF. This sequence joins TRBV19 and TRBJ1-5; 8 bases match TRBD1. The V gene end was trimmed by 1 base and the J gene end by 3 bases; junction bases not matched to a gene: 2. Germline V CDR1 and CDR2: LNHDA, SQIVND (reference sequence). The CDR3 consists of 15 residues.